Listed here is a single T cell receptor (beta chain). This entry comes from a study of T cell responses to AZD1222 COVID-19 vaccine. The data were produced by immunoSEQ multiplex PCR, yet TCRdb's version contains in-frame clones alone and is incomplete. This sample has about 99,000 clones, with around 94% found just once. The CDR3 has 14 amino acids. V lost 4 bases and J 3 bases, leaving 13 bases between the germline ends. The germline CDR1 and CDR2 sequences are MNHEY and SVGAGI. The source is an adult in good health. The chain joins TRBV6-5 to TRBJ2-7; D unresolved. Sequencing was performed on peripheral blood, taken on day 0 of AZD1222 vaccination. The CDR3 here is CASSSGLTNYEQYF. The CDR3, as DNA: TGTGCCAGCAGTTCCGGATTGACAAACTACGAGCAGTACTTC.